This T cell receptor beta chain was profiled in a study of blood T cell repertoires in COVID-19. About the study: Researchers got acute and convalescent COVID-19 samples from the United States, Italy and Spain. T cells, B-cell-depleted T cells, or PBMCs provided the cDNA or gDNA that served as material.

Trimming took 3 bases from V and 2 from J; bases not matched to a gene: 11. From germline, CDR1 is LNHDA and CDR2 SQIVND (reference sequence). CDR3 size: 17 residues. The authors' processing: Amplified reference gene primers provided the basis for estimating nucleated cell counts. Measured with immunoSEQ multiplex PCR; TCRdb has only the in-frame clones, and not every one. For V, J and clone size, that table is used; D and trimming come from the DNA. The sample holds 200,000 or so clones, around four fifths seen once. The chain links TRBV19 to TRBJ2-3; 7 bases are a match to TRBD1. The receptor was derived from a woman in her 30s with acute or convalescent COVID-19. The sequenced sample consisted of peripheral blood. CDR3 residues: CASSIEGGRSFTDTQYF. CDR3 DNA sequence: TGTGCCAGTAGTATTGAAGGGGGCAGGTCCTTCACAGATACGCAGTATTTT.